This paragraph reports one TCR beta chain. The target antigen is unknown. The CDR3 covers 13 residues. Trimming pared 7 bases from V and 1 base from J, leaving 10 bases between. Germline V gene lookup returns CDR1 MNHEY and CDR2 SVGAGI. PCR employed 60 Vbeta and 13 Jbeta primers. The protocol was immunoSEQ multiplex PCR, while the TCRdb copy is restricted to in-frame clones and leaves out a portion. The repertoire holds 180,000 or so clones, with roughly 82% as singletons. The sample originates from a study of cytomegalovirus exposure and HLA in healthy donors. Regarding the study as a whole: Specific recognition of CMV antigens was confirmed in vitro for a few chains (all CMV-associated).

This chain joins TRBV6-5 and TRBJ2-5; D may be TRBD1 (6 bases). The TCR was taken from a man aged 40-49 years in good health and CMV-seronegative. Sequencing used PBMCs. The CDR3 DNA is TGTGCCAGCAAGGGACATCCCCAAGAGACCCAGTACTTC. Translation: CASKGHPQETQYF.